These T cell receptor beta chains were read from a single sample in a study of identical twins. TCRdb processed the 5' RACE reads anew with MiXCR; each CDR3 protein has one entry. Counted here are more than 650,000 distinct CDR3 sequences, roughly 6% occurring once; the ten biggest clones make up around 2%. Sequencing was performed on naive T cells sorted from blood. The origin of the receptors is a man aged 18 to 29 in good health. CDR3s include the opening cysteine and the closing phenylalanine or tryptophan. D genes are given only for firm matches. Some rows mark clone size as missing; the rest say once, few, many or name a class of expanded clone.

>TRBV7-8|-|TRBJ2-1|many|13
TGTGCCAGCAGCCCATCCGTATCGGCAAGGCAGTTCTTC
CASSPSVSARQFF
>TRBV20-1|TRBD2|TRBJ2-1|many|15
TGCAGTGCTGGGGGGCTAGCGGGAGTTCTTAATGAGCAGTTCTTC
CSAGGLAGVLNEQFF
>TRBV12-3/TRBV12-4|TRBD1|TRBJ2-4|many|14
TGTGCCAGCAGTTTGGGACAGGGAGGAAACATTCAGTACTTC
CASSLGQGGNIQYF
>TRBV9|TRBD2|TRBJ2-1|-|16
TGTGCCAGCAGCCCATTAGCGGGGCCCTCCTACAATGAGCAGTTCTTC
CASSPLAGPSYNEQFF
>TRBV7-9|-|TRBJ2-2|many|16
TGTGCCAGCAGCGCAGGGGACGGGAGGCTTACCGGGGAGCTGTTTTTT
CASSAGDGRLTGELFF
>TRBV12-5|-|TRBJ1-1|many|11
TGTGCTAGTGGTGTCGGGCCACTAGCTTTCTTT
CASGVGPLAFF
>TRBV6-2/TRBV6-3|-|TRBJ1-2|many|16
TGTGCCAGCACCGAATTACGTGTCGTCGAGGACTATGGCTACACCTTC
CASTELRVVEDYGYTF
>TRBV12-3/TRBV12-4|TRBD1|TRBJ1-5|many|15
TGTGCCAGCAGTTTAGCTGGGACAGGTAATCAGCCCCAGCATTTT
CASSLAGTGNQPQHF
>TRBV12-3/TRBV12-4|TRBD1|TRBJ1-2|-|14
TGTGCCAGCAGTCCCGGGACAGGGGAGTATGGCTACACCTTC
CASSPGTGEYGYTF
>TRBV12-3/TRBV12-4|-|TRBJ2-1|many|14
TGTGCCAGCGACAGCGGCAAGACTCTCAATGAGCAGTTCTTC
CASDSGKTLNEQFF
>TRBV5-1|TRBD1|TRBJ1-2|many|15
TGCGCCAGCAGCGTCCGGGACAGGATCATGGATGGCTACACCTTC
CASSVRDRIMDGYTF
>TRBV2|TRBD2|TRBJ2-3|few|15
TGTGCCAGCAGTGAGCGGGAGGGCTACGTGTATACGCAGTATTTT
CASSEREGYVYTQYF
>TRBV20-1|-|TRBJ2-7|few|11
TGCAGTGCCCCTGTCGGCTACGAGCAGTACTTC
CSAPVGYEQYF
>TRBV7-8|-|TRBJ2-7|many|13
TGTGCCAGCAGCTTAGCACGCAACTACGAGCAGTACTTC
CASSLARNYEQYF
>TRBV7-9|-|TRBJ2-1|many|16
TGTGCCAGCAGCTTAGAAGGCAGTTCCCGATACAATGAGCAGTTCTTC
CASSLEGSSRYNEQFF
>TRBV2|-|TRBJ2-3|many|10
TGTGCCAGAGGATCCGGGGCCAGACCATTT
CARGSGARPF
>TRBV11-2|TRBD2|TRBJ2-2|few|18
TGTGCCAGCAGCTTAGTTCTAGCGGGAGGCGCGAACACCGGGGAGCTGTTTTTT
CASSLVLAGGANTGELFF
>TRBV29-1|-|TRBJ1-1|many|11
TGCAGAGGAACAGATAACACTGAAGCTTTCTTT
CRGTDNTEAFF
>TRBV5-1|TRBD1|TRBJ2-2|-|16
TGCGCCAGCAGCCCTAGACAGGGTCAGGACAAAGGGGAGCTGTTTTTT
CASSPRQGQDKGELFF
>TRBV29-1|-|TRBJ2-1|few|12
TGCAGCGTTGAAGTGCCCGGACTTGAGCAGTTCTTC
CSVEVPGLEQFF
>TRBV2|TRBD2|TRBJ2-1|many|12
TGTGCCAGCAAGGGCGGGAGGATGCAACAGTTCTTC
CASKGGRMQQFF
>TRBV29-1|-|TRBJ2-3|many|11
TGCAGCGCTGGGGCTGGAGATACGCAGTATTTT
CSAGAGDTQYF
>TRBV10-3|-|TRBJ1-2|many|14
TGTGCCATCAGTGAGGCGGGGGCCAGCTATGGCTACACCTTC
CAISEAGASYGYTF
>TRBV20-1|-|TRBJ2-2|many|14
TGCAGTGCCGCCGGACAGAGGAACACCGGGGAGCTGTTTTTT
CSAAGQRNTGELFF
>TRBV20-1|TRBD2|TRBJ2-2|many|14
TGCAGTGCTAGTTCTGCAGCGGGAGTCGGGGAGCTGTTTTTT
CSASSAAGVGELFF